This TCR beta chain was captured in a study of metastatic and nonmetastatic thyroid tumors (dated by TCRdb to the early 2020s). Concerning the study at large: The researchers compared repertoires between peripheral blood samples and tumor or nodule tissue samples from patients with malignant or benign thyroid disease. The full study reports these points: In both blood and tumor samples, TCR beta diversity was reported to be significantly higher in malignant tumors than in benign nodules.

The CDR3 has 16 amino acids, counting the end cysteine and phenylalanine. CDR3 DNA is the only sequence kept; it has 48 bases, read in frame from the first base. The germline V gene specifies SGHTA as CDR1 and FQGTGA as CDR2. V and J lose 5 bases and 4 bases, and a span of 18 bases separates them. This clone was observed many times. Its antigen is still unknown. Qualities for individual bases were not recorded, and no much larger clone is one base off. The library was generated by PCR. TCRdb lists the instrument as Illumina HiSeq 4000. The TCR beta-chain CDR3 region of each patient was profiled by high-throughput sequencing. The study's own analysis went as follows. The researchers built a classifier to tell apart papillary thyroid cancer patients with distant metastasis, based on CDR3 differences among clinicopathological groups. The Shannon index was used to measure repertoire diversity, and the Morisita-Horn index was used to measure how similar tumor and blood repertoires were. TCRdb handled the public reads itself, with Q25 trimming in fastp and clone calling in MiXCR, and kept productive beta chains. In this record, the V and J calls reflect TCRdb's handling and not the investigators' own analysis. This sample holds about 22,000 clones; 23% were observed only once. The ten largest clones take up around 75% of the sample.

None of the patients had been given any treatment before thyroid surgery. Patient clinical samples collected from about 2011 to 2018 were retrospectively analysed using T-cell receptor beta sequencing. The rearranged chain carries TRBV7-3 and TRBJ1-3; the D gene is perhaps TRBD1, on 5 matching bases. This receptor was taken from a male donor with papillary thyroid cancer or a benign thyroid nodule (not recorded which). Some clones in this sample may be carry-over from other donors' samples. Sample: blood. CDR3 loop: CASSKVGDGGGNTIYF. The nucleotide sequence is given as TGTGCCAGCAGCAAAGTGGGGGACGGTGGAGGAAACACCATATATTTT.